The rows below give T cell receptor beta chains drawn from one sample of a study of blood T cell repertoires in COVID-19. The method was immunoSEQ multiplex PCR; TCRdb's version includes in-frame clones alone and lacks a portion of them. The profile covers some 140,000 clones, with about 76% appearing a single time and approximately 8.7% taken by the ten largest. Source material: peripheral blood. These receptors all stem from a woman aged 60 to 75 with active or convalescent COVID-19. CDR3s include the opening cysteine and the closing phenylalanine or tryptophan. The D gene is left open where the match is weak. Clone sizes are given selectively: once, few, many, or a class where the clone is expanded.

CDR3aa: CSVERILDTGELFF
CDR3nt: TGCAGCGTCGAGAGGATTCTGGACACCGGGGAGCTGTTTTTT
j_gene: TRBJ2-2
abundance: -
d_gene: -
v_gene: TRBV29-1

CDR3aa: CASSEVGTGKRNYGYTF
CDR3nt: TGTGCCAGCAGTGAAGTGGGGACAGGGAAAAGAAACTATGGCTACACCTTC
j_gene: TRBJ1-2
abundance: -
d_gene: TRBD1
v_gene: TRBV6-1

CDR3aa: CASTVSGVGEGYTF
CDR3nt: TGTGCCAGCACCGTCAGCGGGGTTGGCGAGGGCTACACCTTC
j_gene: TRBJ1-2
abundance: once
d_gene: -
v_gene: TRBV28

CDR3aa: CASSLINRGSETQYF
CDR3nt: TGCGCCAGCAGCTTAATAAACAGGGGCAGTGAGACCCAGTACTTC
j_gene: TRBJ2-5
abundance: -
d_gene: TRBD1
v_gene: TRBV5-1

CDR3aa: CAIRSGPTYEQYF
CDR3nt: TGTGCCATCAGGTCAGGTCCAACCTACGAGCAGTACTTC
j_gene: TRBJ2-7
abundance: -
d_gene: -
v_gene: TRBV10-3

CDR3aa: CASSSGPAGGSETQYF
CDR3nt: TGTGCCAGCAGTAGCGGCCCAGCGGGAGGGAGCGAGACCCAGTACTTC
j_gene: TRBJ2-5
abundance: -
d_gene: TRBD2
v_gene: TRBV27

CDR3aa: CASSRRQGQGYGYTF
CDR3nt: TGTGCCAGCAGTCGAAGACAGGGGCAGGGCTATGGCTACACCTTC
j_gene: TRBJ1-2
abundance: -
d_gene: TRBD1
v_gene: TRBV6-5

CDR3aa: CASSLGSGTTEAFF
CDR3nt: TGCGCCAGCAGCTTGGGCTCAGGGACAACTGAAGCTTTCTTT
j_gene: TRBJ1-1
abundance: -
d_gene: -
v_gene: TRBV5-1

CDR3aa: CASSLQGRLYGYTF
CDR3nt: TGTGCCAGCAGCCTCCAGGGGCGCCTCTATGGCTACACCTTC
j_gene: TRBJ1-2
abundance: -
d_gene: -
v_gene: TRBV3-1/TRBV3-2

CDR3aa: CASSLLREGAEQYF
CDR3nt: TGTGCCAGCAGCTTGTTACGGGAGGGAGCCGAGCAGTACTTC
j_gene: TRBJ2-7
abundance: few
d_gene: TRBD2
v_gene: TRBV5-6

CDR3aa: CASSPGQGATEAFF
CDR3nt: TGTGCCAGCAGCCCGGGACAGGGGGCTACTGAAGCTTTCTTT
j_gene: TRBJ1-1
abundance: -
d_gene: TRBD1
v_gene: TRBV2

CDR3aa: CASSQAPGVGTDTQYF
CDR3nt: TGTGCCAGCAGCCAAGCCCCAGGGGTTGGCACAGATACGCAGTATTTT
j_gene: TRBJ2-3
abundance: -
d_gene: -
v_gene: TRBV7-2

CDR3aa: CASSETGLRNTEAFF
CDR3nt: TGCGCCAGCAGCGAAACAGGGCTTCGGAACACTGAAGCTTTCTTT
j_gene: TRBJ1-1
abundance: -
d_gene: -
v_gene: TRBV5-1

CDR3aa: CASSLSGGHTEAFF
CDR3nt: TGTGCCAGCAGTTTATCAGGGGGCCACACTGAAGCTTTCTTT
j_gene: TRBJ1-1
abundance: once
d_gene: TRBD1
v_gene: TRBV27

CDR3aa: CAISSSGGTKNIQYF
CDR3nt: TGTGCCATCAGTAGTAGCGGGGGGACCAAAAACATTCAGTACTTC
j_gene: TRBJ2-4
abundance: -
d_gene: TRBD2
v_gene: TRBV10-3

CDR3aa: CASSVQSSIAGGGNEQFF
CDR3nt: TGTGCCAGCAGCGTCCAATCCTCTATAGCGGGAGGGGGCAATGAGCAGTTCTTC
j_gene: TRBJ2-1
abundance: -
d_gene: TRBD2
v_gene: TRBV9

CDR3aa: CASSVGASTGGQEKLFF
CDR3nt: TGTGCCAGCAGCGTAGGTGCCTCGACAGGGGGCCAAGAAAAACTGTTTTTT
j_gene: TRBJ1-4
abundance: -
d_gene: TRBD1
v_gene: TRBV9